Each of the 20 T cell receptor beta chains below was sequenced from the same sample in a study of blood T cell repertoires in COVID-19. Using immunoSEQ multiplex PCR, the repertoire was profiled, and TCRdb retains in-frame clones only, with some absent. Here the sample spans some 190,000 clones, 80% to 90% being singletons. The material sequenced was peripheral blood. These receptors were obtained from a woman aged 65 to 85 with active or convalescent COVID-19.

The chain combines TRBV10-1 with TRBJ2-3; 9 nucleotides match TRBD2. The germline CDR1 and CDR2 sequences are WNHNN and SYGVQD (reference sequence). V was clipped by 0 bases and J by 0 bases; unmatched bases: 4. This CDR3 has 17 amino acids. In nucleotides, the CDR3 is TGCGCCAGCAGTGAGTCAAGGCTAGCGGGAAGCACAGATACGCAGTATTTT. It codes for CASSESRLAGSTDTQYF.

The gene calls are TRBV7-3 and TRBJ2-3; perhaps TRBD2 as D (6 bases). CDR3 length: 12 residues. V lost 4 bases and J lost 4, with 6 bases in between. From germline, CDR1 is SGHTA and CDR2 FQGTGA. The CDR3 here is CASSSSADTQYF. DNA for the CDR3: TGTGCCAGCAGCTCTAGCGCAGATACGCAGTATTTT.

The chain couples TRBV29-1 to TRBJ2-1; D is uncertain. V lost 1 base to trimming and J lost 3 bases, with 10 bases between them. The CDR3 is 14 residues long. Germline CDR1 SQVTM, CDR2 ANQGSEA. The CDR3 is CSVEGPPDYNEQFF. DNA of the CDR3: TGCAGCGTTGAAGGGCCCCCCGACTACAATGAGCAGTTCTTC.

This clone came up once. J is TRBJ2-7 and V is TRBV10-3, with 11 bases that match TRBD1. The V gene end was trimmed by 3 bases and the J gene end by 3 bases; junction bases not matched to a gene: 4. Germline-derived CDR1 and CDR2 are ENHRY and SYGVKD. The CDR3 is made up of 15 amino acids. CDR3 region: CAISDRDRGIYEQYF. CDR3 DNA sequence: TGTGCCATCAGTGACCGGGACAGGGGGATCTACGAGCAGTACTTC.

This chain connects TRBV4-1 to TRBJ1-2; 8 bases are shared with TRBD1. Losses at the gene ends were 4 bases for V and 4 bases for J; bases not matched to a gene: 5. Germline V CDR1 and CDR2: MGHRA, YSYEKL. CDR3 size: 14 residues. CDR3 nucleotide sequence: TGCGCCAGCAGCCTAGGGACAGGCATCTATGGCTACACCTTC. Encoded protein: CASSLGTGIYGYTF.

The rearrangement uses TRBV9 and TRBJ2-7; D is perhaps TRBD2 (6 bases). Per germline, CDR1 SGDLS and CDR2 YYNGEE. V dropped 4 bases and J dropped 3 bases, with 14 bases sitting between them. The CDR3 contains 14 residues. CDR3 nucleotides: TGTGCCAGCAGCCCGACTAGTGGGGGCTACGAGCAGTACTTC. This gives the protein CASSPTSGGYEQYF.

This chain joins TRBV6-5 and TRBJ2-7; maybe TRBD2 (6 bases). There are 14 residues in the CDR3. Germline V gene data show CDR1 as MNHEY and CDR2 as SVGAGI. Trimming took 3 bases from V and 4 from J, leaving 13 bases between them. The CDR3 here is CASSYSGGGYEQYF. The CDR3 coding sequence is TGTGCCAGCAGTTATAGTGGGGGAGGTTACGAGCAGTACTTC.

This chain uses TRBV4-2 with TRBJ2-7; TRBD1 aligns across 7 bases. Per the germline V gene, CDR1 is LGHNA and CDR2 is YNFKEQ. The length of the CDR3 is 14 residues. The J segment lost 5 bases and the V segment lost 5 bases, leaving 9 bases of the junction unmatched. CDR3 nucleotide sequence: TGTGCCAGCAGCTACCTCAACAGGGGCGACGAGCAGTACTTC. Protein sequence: CASSYLNRGDEQYF.

The CDR3, as DNA: TGTGCCAGCAGCTTTTTGTCTGGAGGAACAGATACGCAGTATTTT. It yields the protein CASSFLSGGTDTQYF. The genes are TRBV7-9 and TRBJ2-3; TRBD2 might be the D (5 bases). This CDR3 is built from 15 residues. V lost 3 bases and J 3 bases, leaving 13 bases between the germline ends. Germline V gene lookup returns CDR1 SEHNR and CDR2 FQNEAQ (reference sequence).

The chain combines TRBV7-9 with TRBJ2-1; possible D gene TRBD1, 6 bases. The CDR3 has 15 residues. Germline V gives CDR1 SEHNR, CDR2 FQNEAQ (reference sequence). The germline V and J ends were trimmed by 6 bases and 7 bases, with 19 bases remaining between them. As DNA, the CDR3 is TGTGCCAGCAGGCGGACAGCGGAACCAGGTAATGAGCAGTTCTTC. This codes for CASRRTAEPGNEQFF.

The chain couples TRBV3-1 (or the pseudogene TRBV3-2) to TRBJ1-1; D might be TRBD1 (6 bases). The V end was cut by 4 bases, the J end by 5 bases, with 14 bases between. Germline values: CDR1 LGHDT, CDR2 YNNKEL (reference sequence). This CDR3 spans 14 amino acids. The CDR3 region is CASSRTGLGTEAFF. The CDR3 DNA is TGTGCCAGCAGCCGAACAGGGCTTGGAACTGAAGCTTTCTTT.

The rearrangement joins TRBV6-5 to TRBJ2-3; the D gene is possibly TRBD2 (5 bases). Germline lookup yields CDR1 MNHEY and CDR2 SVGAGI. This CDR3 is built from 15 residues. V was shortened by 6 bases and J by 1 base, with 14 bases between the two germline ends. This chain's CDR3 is CASRRPSGGTDTQYF. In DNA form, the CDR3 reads TGTGCCAGCAGGAGACCGAGCGGTGGCACAGATACGCAGTATTTT.

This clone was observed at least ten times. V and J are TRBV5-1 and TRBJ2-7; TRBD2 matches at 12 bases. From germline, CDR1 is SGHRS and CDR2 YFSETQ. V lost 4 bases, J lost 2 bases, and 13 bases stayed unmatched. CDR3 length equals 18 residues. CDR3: CASSSVGLAGSSAYEQYF. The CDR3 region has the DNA TGCGCCAGCAGCAGTGTAGGACTAGCGGGATCCTCCGCCTACGAGCAGTACTTC.

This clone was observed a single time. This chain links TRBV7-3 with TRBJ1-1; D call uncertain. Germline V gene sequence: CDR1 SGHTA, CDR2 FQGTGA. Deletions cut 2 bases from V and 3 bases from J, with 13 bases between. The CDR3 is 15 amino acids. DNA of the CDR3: TGTGCCAGCAGCTTAGGGGAGTTTGGGGACACTGAAGCTTTCTTT. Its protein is CASSLGEFGDTEAFF.

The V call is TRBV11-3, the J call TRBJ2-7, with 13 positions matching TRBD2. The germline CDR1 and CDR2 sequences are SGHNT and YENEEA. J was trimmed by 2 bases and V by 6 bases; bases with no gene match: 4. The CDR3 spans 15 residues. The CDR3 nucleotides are TGTGCCAGCAGTCTGGGACTAGCGGGAACCTACGAGCAGTACTTC. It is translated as CASSLGLAGTYEQYF.

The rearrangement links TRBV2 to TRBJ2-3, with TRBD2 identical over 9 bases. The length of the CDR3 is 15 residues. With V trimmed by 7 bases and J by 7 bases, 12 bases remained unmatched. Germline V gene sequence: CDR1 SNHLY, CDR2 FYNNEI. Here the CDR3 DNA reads TGTGCCAGCAAGGGGGAGCGCGGGAGGGCACATACGCAGTATTTT. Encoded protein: CASKGERGRAHTQYF.

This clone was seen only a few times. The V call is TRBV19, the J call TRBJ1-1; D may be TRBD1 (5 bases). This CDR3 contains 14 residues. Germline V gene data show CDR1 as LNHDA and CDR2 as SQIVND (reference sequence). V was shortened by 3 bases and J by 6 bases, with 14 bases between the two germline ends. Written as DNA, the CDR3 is TGTGCCAGTAGTATTCGTGCCAGGGAGGCTGAAGCTTTCTTT. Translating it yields CASSIRAREAEAFF.

The DNA of the CDR3 is TGTGCCAGCAGGCGACTAGGGGGGGCTGAGCAGTTCTTC. This translates into CASRRLGGAEQFF. V is TRBV28 and J is TRBJ2-1; D is possibly TRBD2 (7 bases). The V end lost 6 bases, the J end lost 9 bases, and 15 bases lay between the germline ends. Germline lookup yields CDR1 MDHEN and CDR2 SYDVKM. The length of the CDR3 is 13 residues.

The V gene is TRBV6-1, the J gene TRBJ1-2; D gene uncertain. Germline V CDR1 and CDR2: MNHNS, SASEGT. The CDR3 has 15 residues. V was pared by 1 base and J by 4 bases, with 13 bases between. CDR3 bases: TGTGCCAGCAGTGAAGGAGGTTCCGGAGGCTATGGCTACACCTTC. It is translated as CASSEGGSGGYGYTF.

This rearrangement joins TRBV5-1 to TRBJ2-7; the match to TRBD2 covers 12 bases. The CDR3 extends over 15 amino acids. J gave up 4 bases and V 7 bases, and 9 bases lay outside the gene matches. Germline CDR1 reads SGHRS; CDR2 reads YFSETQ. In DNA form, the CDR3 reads TGCGCCAGCGGCCGACTAGCGGGAGTGAGGTACGAGCAGTACTTC. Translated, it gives CASGRLAGVRYEQYF. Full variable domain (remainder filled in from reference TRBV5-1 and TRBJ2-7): KAGVTQTPRYLIKTRGQQVTLSCSPISGHRSVSWYQQTPGQGLQFLFEYFSETQRNKGNFPGRFSGRQFSNSRSEMNVSTLELGDSALYLCASGRLAGVRYEQYFGPGTRLTVT.